Presented here are 5 T cell receptor beta chains from one specimen sequenced in a study of T cell changes during pregnancy in multiple sclerosis. Repertoires were generated with immunoSEQ multiplex PCR, while TCRdb's copy carries only in-frame clones and drops some. The data contain 60,000 to 90,000 clones, roughly 90% of them singletons. This specimen was peripheral blood, taken in the first trimester of pregnancy. Every receptor here comes from a female donor in good health, enrolled as a control in a pregnancy study.

The chain carries TRBV25-1 and TRBJ2-2, with TRBD2 identical over 7 bases. Germline assignment: CDR1 MGHDK and CDR2 SYGVNS. The length of the CDR3 is 15 residues. Unmatched junction bases numbered 5, after V lost 3 bases and J lost 4 bases. The CDR3 spells CASSDQSGGTGELFF. The CDR3 DNA sequence: TGTGCCAGCAGTGACCAATCGGGGGGCACCGGGGAGCTGTTTTTT. The full variable domain, completed using reference TRBV25-1 and TRBJ2-2, is EADIYQTPRYLVIGTGKKITLECSQTMGHDKMYWYQQDPGMELHLIHYSYGVNSTEKGDLSSESTVSRIRTEHFPLTLESARPSHTSQYLCASSDQSGGTGELFFGEGSRLTVL.

The chain uses TRBV7-2 and TRBJ2-2, with 7 bases identical to TRBD2. J gave up 1 base and V 1 base, and 3 bases lay outside the gene matches. The CDR3 spans 16 residues. Germline V gene data show CDR1 as SGHTA and CDR2 as FQGNSA. The CDR3 loop reads CASSLESGKNTGELFF. In nucleotides, the CDR3 is TGTGCCAGCAGCTTAGAGAGCGGGAAGAACACCGGGGAGCTGTTTTTT.

The CDR3 nucleotides read TGCGCCAGTGCGGCGGGGGGAAGTGGTGAGACCCAGTACTTC. It specifies CASAAGGSGETQYF. The J gene is TRBJ2-5, the V gene TRBV5-1; 8 nucleotides align to TRBD2. Per the germline V gene, CDR1 is SGHRS and CDR2 is YFSETQ. The CDR3 is 14 residues long. The ends lost 8 bases at V and 5 bases at J; junction bases unmatched: 11.

The chain links TRBV5-1 to TRBJ2-3; D uncertain. Per germline, CDR1 SGHRS and CDR2 YFSETQ. The V end was cut by 4 bases, the J end by 1 base, with 16 bases between. The CDR3 has 16 amino acids. The DNA for the CDR3 is TGCGCCAGCAGCCCAGAATCAAGAGGCGGCACAGATACGCAGTATTTT. This translates into CASSPESRGGTDTQYF. Together with reference TRBV5-1 and TRBJ2-3, the CDR3 gives the full variable domain: KAGVTQTPRYLIKTRGQQVTLSCSPISGHRSVSWYQQTPGQGLQFLFEYFSETQRNKGNFPGRFSGRQFSNSRSEMNVSTLELGDSALYLCASSPESRGGTDTQYFGPGTRLTVL.

The chain couples TRBV6-6 to TRBJ2-7, with D unclear. V lost 2 bases, J lost 7 bases, and 9 bases lay in between. CDR1 is MNHNY, CDR2 SVGAGI, per germline (reference sequence). The CDR3 runs 12 residues. As DNA, the CDR3 is TGTGCCAGCAGTTACCATATTCAGGAGCAGTACTTC. Protein: CASSYHIQEQYF.